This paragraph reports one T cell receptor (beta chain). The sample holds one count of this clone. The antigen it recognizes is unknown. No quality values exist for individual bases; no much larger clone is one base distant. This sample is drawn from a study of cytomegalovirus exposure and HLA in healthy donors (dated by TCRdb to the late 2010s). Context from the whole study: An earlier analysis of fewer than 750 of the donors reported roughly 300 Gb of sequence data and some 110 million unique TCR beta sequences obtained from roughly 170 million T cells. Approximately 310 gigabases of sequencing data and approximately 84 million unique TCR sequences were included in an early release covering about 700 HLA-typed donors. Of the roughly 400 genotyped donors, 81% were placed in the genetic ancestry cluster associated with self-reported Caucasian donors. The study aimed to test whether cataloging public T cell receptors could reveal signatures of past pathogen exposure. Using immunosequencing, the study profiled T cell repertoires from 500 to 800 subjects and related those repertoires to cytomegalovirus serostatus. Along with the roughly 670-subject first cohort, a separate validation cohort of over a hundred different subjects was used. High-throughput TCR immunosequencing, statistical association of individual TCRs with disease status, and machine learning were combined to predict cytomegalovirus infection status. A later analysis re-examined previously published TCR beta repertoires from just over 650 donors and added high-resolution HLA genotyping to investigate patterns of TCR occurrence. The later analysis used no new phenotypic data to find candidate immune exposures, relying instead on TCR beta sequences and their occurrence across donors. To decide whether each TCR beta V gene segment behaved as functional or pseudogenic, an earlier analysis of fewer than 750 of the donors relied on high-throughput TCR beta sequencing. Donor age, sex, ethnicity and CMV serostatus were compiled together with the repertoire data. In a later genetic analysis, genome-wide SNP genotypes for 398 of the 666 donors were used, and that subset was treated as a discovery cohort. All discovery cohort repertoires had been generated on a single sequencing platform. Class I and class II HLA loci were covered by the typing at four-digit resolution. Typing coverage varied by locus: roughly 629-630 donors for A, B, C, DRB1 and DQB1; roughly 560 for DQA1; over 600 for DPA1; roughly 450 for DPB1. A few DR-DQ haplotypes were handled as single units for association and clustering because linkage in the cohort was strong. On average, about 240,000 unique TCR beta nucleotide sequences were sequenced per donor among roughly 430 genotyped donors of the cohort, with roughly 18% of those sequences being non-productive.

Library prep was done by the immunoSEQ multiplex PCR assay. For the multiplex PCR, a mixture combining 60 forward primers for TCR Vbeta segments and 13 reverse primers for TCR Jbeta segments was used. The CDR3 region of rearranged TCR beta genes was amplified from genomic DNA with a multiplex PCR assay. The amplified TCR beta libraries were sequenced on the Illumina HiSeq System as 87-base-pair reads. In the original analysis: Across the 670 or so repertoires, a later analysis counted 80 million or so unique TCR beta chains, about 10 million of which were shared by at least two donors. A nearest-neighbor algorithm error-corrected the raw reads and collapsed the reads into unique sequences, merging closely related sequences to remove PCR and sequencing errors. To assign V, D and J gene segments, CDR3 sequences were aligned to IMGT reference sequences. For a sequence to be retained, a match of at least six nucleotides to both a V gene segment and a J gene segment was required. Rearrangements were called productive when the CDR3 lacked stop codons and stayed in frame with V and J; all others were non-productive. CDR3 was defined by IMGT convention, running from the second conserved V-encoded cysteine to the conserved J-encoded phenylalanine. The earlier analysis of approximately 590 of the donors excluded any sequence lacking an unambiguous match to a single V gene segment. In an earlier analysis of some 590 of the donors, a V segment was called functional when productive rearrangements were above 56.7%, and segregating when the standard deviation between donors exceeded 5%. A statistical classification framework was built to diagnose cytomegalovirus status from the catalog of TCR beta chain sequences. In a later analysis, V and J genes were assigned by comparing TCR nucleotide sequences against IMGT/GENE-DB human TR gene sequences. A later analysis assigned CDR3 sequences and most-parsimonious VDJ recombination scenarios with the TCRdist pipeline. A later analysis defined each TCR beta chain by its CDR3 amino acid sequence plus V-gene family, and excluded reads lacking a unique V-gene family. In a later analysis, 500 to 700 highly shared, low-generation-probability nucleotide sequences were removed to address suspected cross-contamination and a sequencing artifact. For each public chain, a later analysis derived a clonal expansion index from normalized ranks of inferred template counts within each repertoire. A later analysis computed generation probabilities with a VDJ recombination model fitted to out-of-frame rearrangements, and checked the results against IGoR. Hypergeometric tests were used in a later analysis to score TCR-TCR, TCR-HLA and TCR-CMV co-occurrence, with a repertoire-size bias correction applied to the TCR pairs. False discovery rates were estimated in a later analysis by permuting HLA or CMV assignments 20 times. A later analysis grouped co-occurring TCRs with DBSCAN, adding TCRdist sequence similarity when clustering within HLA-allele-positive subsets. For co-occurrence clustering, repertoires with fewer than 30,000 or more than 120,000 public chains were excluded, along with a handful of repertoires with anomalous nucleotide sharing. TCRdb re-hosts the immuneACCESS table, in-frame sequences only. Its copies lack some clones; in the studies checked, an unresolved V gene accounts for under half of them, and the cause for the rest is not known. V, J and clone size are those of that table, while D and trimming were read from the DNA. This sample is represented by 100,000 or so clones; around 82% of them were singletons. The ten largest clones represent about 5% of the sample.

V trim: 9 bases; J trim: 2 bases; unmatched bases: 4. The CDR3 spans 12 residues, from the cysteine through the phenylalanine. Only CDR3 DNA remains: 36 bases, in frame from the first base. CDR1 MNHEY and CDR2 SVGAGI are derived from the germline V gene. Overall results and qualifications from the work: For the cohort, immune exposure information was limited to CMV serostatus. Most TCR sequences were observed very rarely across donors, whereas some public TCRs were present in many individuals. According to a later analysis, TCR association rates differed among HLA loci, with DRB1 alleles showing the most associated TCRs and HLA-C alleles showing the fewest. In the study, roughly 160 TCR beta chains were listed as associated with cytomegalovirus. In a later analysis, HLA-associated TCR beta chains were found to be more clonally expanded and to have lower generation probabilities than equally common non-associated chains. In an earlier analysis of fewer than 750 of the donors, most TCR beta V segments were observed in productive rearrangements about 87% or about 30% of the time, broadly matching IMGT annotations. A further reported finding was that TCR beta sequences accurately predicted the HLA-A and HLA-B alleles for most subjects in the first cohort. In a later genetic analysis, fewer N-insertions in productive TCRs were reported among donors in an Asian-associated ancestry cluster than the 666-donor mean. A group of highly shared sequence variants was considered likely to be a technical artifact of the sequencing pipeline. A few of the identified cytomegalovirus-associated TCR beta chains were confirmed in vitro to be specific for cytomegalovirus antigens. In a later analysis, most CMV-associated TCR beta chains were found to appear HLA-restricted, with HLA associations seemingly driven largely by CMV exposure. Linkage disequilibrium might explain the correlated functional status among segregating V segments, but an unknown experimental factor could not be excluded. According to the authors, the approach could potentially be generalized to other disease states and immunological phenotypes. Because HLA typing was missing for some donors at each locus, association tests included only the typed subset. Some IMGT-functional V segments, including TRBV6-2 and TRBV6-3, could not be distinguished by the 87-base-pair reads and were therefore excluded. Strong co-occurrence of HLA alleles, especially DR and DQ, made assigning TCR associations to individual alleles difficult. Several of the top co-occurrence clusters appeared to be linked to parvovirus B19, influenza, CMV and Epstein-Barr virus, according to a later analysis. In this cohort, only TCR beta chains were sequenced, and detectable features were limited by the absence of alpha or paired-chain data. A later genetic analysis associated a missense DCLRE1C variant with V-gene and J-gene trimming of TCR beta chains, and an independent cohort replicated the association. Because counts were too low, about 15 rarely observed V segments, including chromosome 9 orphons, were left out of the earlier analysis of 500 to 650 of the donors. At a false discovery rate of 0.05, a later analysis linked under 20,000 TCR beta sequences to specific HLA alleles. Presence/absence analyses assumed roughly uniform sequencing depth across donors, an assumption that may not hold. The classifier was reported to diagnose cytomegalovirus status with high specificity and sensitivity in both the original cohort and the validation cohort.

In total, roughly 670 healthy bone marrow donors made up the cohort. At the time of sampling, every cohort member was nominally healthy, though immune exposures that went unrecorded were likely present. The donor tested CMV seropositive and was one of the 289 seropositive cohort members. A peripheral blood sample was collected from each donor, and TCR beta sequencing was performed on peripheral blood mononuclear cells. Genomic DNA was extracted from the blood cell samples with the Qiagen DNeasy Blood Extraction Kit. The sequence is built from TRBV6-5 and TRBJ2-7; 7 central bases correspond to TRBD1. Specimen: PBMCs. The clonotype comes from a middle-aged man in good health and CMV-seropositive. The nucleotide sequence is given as TGTGCCAGTCGGGACAGTACCTACGAGCAGTACTTC. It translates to CASRDSTYEQYF.